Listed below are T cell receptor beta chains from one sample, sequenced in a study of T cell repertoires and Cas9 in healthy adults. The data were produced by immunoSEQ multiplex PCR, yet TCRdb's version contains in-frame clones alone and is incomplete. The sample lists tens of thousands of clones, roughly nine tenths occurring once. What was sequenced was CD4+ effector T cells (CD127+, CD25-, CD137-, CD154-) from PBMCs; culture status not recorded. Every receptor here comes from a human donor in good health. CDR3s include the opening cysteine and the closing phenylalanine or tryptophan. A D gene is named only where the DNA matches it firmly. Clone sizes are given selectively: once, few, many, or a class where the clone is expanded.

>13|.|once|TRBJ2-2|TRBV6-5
CASRSGAARELFF
TGTGCCAGCAGATCCGGGGCTGCCCGGGAGCTGTTTTTT
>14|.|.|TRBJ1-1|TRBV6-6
CASSYSGGETEAFF
TGTGCCAGCAGTTACTCAGGTGGAGAGACTGAAGCTTTCTTT
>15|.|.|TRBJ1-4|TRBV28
CASSLPAGFNEKLFF
TGTGCCAGCAGCCTGCCGGCGGGGTTTAATGAAAAACTGTTTTTT
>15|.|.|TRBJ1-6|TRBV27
CASSAAGFNSSPLHF
TGTGCCAGCAGTGCGGCAGGGTTTAACTCCTCACCCCTCCACTTT
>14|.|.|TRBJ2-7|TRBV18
CASSPPGTTYEQYF
TGTGCCAGCTCACCACCGGGAACCACCTACGAGCAGTACTTC
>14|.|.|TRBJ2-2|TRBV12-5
CASGSPENTGELFF
TGTGCTAGTGGTTCCCCGGAAAACACCGGGGAGCTGTTTTTT
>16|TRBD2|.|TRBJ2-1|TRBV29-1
CSVETSGGAAYNEQFF
TGCAGCGTTGAAACTAGCGGGGGGGCGGCCTACAATGAGCAGTTCTTC
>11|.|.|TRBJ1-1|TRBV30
CAWARGTEAFF
TGTGCCTGGGCCAGGGGCACTGAAGCTTTCTTT
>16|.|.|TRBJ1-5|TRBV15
CATSRDPVQFHQPQHF
TGTGCCACCAGCAGAGATCCGGTACAGTTCCATCAGCCCCAGCATTTT
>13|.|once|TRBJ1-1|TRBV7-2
CASSAHWSKSAFF
TGTGCCAGCAGCGCCCATTGGAGCAAATCCGCTTTCTTT
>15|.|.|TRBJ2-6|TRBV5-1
CASTEKPSGANVLTF
TGCGCCAGCACGGAGAAACCCTCTGGGGCCAACGTCCTGACTTTC
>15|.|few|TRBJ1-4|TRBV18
CASSPNGGGEEKLFF
TGTGCCAGCTCCCCGAATGGGGGCGGAGAAGAAAAACTGTTTTTT
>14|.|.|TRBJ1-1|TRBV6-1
CASRSTGMNTEAFF
TGTGCCAGCAGATCGACAGGCATGAACACTGAAGCTTTCTTT
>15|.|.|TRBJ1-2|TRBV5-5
CASSLWGPGAGGYTF
TGTGCCAGCAGCTTATGGGGACCCGGTGCGGGGGGCTACACCTTC
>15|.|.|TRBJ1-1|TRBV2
CASTLTTEMNTEAFF
TGTGCCAGCACGCTAACGACAGAAATGAACACTGAAGCTTTCTTT
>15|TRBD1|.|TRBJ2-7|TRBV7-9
CASSLSRGQSYEQYF
TGTGCCAGCAGCTTAAGCCGGGGACAGAGCTACGAGCAGTACTTC
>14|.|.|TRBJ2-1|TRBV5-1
CASSSPRVENEQFF
TGCGCCAGCAGCTCCCCTAGGGTCGAGAATGAGCAGTTCTTC
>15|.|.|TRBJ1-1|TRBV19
CASSMGVRGNTEAFF
TGTGCCAGTAGTATGGGAGTCAGGGGGAACACTGAAGCTTTCTTT
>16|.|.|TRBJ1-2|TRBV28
CASSSGGARGNYGYTF
TGTGCCAGCAGTTCCGGGGGAGCCAGGGGAAACTATGGCTACACCTTC
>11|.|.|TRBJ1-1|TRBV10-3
CATQRDTEAFF
TGTGCCACACAGAGGGACACTGAAGCTTTCTTT
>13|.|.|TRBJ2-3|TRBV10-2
CASTPRRSDTQYF
TGCGCCAGCACCCCGAGAAGGTCGGATACGCAGTATTTT
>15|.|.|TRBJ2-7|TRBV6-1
CASRVAVNEAYEQYF
TGTGCCAGCAGGGTGGCGGTCAATGAAGCCTACGAGCAGTACTTC
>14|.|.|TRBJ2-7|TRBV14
CASSFRPTEVRKYF
TGTGCCAGCAGCTTCAGACCTACGGAGGTGAGGAAGTACTTC
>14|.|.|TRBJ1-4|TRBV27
CASSFGGRNEKLFF
TGTGCCAGCAGTTTCGGGGGGCGGAATGAAAAACTGTTTTTT
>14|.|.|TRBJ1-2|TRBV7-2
CASSPQGARKDYTF
TGTGCCAGCAGCCCACAGGGCGCAAGGAAGGACTACACCTTC
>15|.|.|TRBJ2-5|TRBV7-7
CASSSTGTDQETQYF
TGTGCTAGCAGCTCCACCGGGACGGACCAAGAGACCCAGTACTTC
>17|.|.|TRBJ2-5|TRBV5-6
CASSSTEIGTGGETQYF
TGTGCCAGCAGCTCCACCGAGATTGGGACTGGCGGTGAGACCCAGTACTTC
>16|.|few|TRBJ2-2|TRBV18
CASSSQGPMNTGELFF
TGTGCCAGCTCATCACAGGGTCCGATGAACACCGGGGAGCTGTTTTTT
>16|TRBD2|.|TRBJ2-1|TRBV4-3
CASSQEGGGRANEQFF
TGCGCCAGCAGCCAAGAGGGAGGCGGGAGGGCCAACGAGCAGTTCTTC
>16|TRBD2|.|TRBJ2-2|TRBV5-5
CASSWGALSREEELFF
TGTGCCAGCAGCTGGGGGGCCCTCTCGCGGGAGGAGGAGCTGTTTTTT
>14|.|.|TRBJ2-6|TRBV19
CASTEEIRANVLTF
TGTGCCAGTACCGAGGAGATACGAGCCAACGTCCTGACTTTC
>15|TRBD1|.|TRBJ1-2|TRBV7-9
CASSFEFRGDYGYTF
TGTGCCAGCAGCTTTGAATTCAGGGGGGACTATGGCTACACCTTC
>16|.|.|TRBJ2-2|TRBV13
CASSFGQGGDTGELFF
TGTGCCAGCAGCTTCGGACAAGGTGGGGACACCGGGGAGCTGTTTTTT
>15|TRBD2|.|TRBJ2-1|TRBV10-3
CAIGLAGGRTVEQFF
TGTGCCATCGGACTAGCGGGGGGGAGAACGGTTGAGCAGTTCTTC
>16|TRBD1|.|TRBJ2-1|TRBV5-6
CASSWDRSSSYNEQFF
TGTGCCAGCAGCTGGGACAGGAGTAGCTCCTACAATGAGCAGTTCTTC
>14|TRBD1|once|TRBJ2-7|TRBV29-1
CSGPLTGDLGEQYF
TGCAGCGGTCCCCTAACAGGGGATCTGGGCGAGCAGTACTTC
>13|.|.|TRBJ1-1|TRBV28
CASSPGDNTEAFF
TGTGCCAGCAGCCCCGGGGACAACACTGAAGCTTTCTTT
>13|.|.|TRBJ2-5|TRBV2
CASRLLVGETQYF
TGTGCCAGCAGGCTCTTGGTTGGGGAGACCCAGTACTTC
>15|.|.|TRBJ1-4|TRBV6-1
CASSAPGSTNEKLFF
TGTGCCAGCAGTGCGCCCGGATCCACTAATGAAAAACTGTTTTTT
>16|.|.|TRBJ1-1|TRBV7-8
CASSLADPGMNTEAFF
TGTGCCAGCAGCTTAGCCGACCCGGGAATGAACACTGAAGCTTTCTTT
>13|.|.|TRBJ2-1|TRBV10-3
CAISGQLYNEQFF
TGTGCCATCAGCGGACAGTTATACAATGAGCAGTTCTTC
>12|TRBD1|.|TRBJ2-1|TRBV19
CASRSQGQEQFF
TGTGCCAGTAGAAGTCAGGGACAGGAGCAGTTCTTC
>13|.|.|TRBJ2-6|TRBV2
CASTGTGANVLTF
TGTGCCAGCACAGGGACAGGGGCCAACGTCCTGACTTTC
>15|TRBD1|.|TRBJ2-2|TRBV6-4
CASSRDRGITGELFF
TGTGCCAGCAGCCGGGACAGGGGGATCACCGGGGAGCTGTTTTTT
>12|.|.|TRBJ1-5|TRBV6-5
CASRKGNQPQHF
TGTGCCAGCAGGAAAGGAAATCAGCCCCAGCATTTT
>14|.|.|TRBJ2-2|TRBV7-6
CASSHRRETGELFF
TGTGCCAGCAGTCATAGAAGGGAAACCGGGGAGCTGTTTTTT
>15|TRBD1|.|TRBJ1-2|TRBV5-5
CASSTYRQGENGYTF
TGTGCCAGCAGCACCTACCGACAGGGGGAAAATGGCTACACCTTC
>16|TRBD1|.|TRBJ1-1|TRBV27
CASSTDRGNMNTEAFF
TGTGCCAGCAGCACAGACAGGGGTAACATGAACACTGAAGCTTTCTTT
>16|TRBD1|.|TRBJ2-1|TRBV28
CASSPTHGTGLNEQFF
TGTGCCAGCAGCCCCACCCACGGGACAGGGTTAAATGAGCAGTTCTTC
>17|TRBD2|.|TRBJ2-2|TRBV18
CASSPFGLAENTGELFF
TGTGCCAGCTCACCATTTGGACTAGCGGAGAACACCGGGGAGCTGTTTTTT
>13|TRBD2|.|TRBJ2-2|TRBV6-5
CASRPTSGGELFF
TGTGCCAGCAGACCGACTAGCGGGGGGGAGCTGTTTTTT
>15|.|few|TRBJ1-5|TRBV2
CASSEGLTRNQPQHF
TGTGCCAGCAGTGAAGGACTGACCCGCAATCAGCCCCAGCATTTT
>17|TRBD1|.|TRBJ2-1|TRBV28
CASSLLQGLRAHNEQFF
TGTGCCAGCAGTTTATTACAGGGGCTAAGGGCCCACAATGAGCAGTTCTTC
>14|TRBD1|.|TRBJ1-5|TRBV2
CASSGTGSNQPQHF
TGTGCCAGCAGTGGGACAGGGAGCAATCAGCCCCAGCATTTT
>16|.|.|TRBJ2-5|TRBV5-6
CASSLGTGEPQETQYF
TGTGCCAGCAGCTTGGGAACGGGGGAACCTCAAGAGACCCAGTACTTC
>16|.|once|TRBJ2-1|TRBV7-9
CASSLFRGETYNEQFF
TGTGCCAGCAGCTTATTTAGGGGGGAGACCTACAATGAGCAGTTCTTC
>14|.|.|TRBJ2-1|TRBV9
CASSEGERAGEQFF
TGTGCCAGCAGCGAAGGGGAGCGGGCCGGGGAGCAGTTCTTC
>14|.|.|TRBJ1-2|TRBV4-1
CASSRLDGNYGYTF
TGCGCCAGCAGCCGCCTGGACGGGAACTATGGCTACACCTTC
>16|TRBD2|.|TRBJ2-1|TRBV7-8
CASSLRAAGGHDEQFF
TGTGCCAGCAGCTTACGGGCAGCGGGGGGCCACGATGAGCAGTTCTTC